This T cell receptor (beta chain) was sequenced during a study of CD4 T cells in relation to SARS-CoV-2 and coronaviruses. Germline CDR1 reads LGHDT; CDR2 reads YNNKEL (reference sequence). There are 12 residues in the CDR3. The V end was cut by 2 bases, the J end by 13 bases, with 11 bases between. In the case of this clone: Its antigen is still unknown.

Data came from immunoSEQ multiplex PCR; TCRdb stores just in-frame clones and leaves some out. The repertoire has 20,000 to 25,000 clones, approximately 70% of them found once; the top ten carry about a sixth. The unexposed donors gave CD4+ T cells in about 2011-2019, prior to COVID-19. CD4+ T cells were isolated from the cells after about nine days of culture. As cell numbers allowed, unexposed-donor CD4+ T cells faced SARS-CoV-2 S/N and four cold-coronavirus spikes. PBMCs were plated at 1.5 million to 2.5 million per well in IL-2-containing medium. Sequenced material: CD4+ T cells from PBMCs, cultured in vitro. This sequence was found in a human donor in good health. The rearrangement joins TRBV3-1 (or the pseudogene TRBV3-2) to TRBJ1-4; D is undetermined. The CDR3 loop is CASSQLDGRLFF. CDR3 bases: TGTGCCAGCAGCCAATTGGACGGAAGACTGTTTTTT.